These 3 T cell receptor beta chains were all obtained from the same sample, sequenced in a study of T cells expressing NK-cell markers. For each CDR3 protein, TCRdb gives one entry from its re-call of the 5' RACE reads, without DNA. The table gives roughly 120,000 distinct CDR3 sequences; the top ten clones make up around 18% of it. Sequencing used blood T cells: a sorted CD56 or NKG2C T cell subset, CD4+ or CD8+ T cells, or bulk PBMC T cells (not recorded which). The receptors were gathered from a woman aged 18-70 years in good health.

V and J are TRBV4-1 and TRBJ2-1; the TCRdb call, TRBD2, lacks DNA for checking. Germline lookup yields CDR1 MGHRA and CDR2 YSYEKL. The CDR3 totals 17 residues. This chain's CDR3 is CASSQDSKSGAHNEQFF.

The chain recombines TRBV11-2 with TRBJ1-5; TCRdb lists TRBD1, though no DNA is available to test this call. The CDR3 contains 13 residues. Germline V gives CDR1 SGHAT, CDR2 FQNNGV. CDR3 sequence: CASGPGGNQPQHF.

This chain uses TRBV30 with TRBJ2-4. There are 13 residues in the CDR3. Per germline, CDR1 GTSNPN and CDR2 SVGIG (reference sequence). The CDR3 loop is CAWLLVTKNIQYF.